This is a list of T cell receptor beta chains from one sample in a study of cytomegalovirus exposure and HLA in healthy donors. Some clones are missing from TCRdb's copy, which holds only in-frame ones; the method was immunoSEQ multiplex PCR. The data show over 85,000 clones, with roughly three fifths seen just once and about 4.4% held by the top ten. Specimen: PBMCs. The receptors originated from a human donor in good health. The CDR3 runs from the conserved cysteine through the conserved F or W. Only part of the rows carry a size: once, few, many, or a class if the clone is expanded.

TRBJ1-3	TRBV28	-	CASSLGADGNTIYF
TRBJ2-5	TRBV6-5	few	CASRNTRGGETQYF
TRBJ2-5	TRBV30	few	CAWGTGGAGETQYF
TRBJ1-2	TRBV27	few	CASSPGRGWGYGYTF
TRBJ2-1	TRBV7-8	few	CASSLVGSGSYNEQFF
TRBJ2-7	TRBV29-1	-	CSVGLDEQYF
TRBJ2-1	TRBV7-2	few	CASSLRGGNEQFF
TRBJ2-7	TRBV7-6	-	CASSLTGGSGQNEQYF
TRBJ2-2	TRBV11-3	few	CASSAGLAGAGELFF
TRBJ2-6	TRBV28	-	CASSNRGPGANVLTF
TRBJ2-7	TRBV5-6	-	CASSFQGTYEQYF
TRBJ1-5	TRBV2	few	CASSAGETRPQHF
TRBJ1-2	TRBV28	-	CASSLMGTGLLYGYTF
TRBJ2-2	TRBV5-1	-	CASSGRSEVGTGELFF
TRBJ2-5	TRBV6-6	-	CASTAGGETQYF
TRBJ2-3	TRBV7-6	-	CASSLGAGGNTDTQYF
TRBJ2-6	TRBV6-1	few	CASSKTSVANVLTF
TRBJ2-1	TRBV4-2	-	CASSREGLAGGLVGLNEQFF
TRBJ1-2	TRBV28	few	CASVGAGGYTF
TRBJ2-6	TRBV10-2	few	CASSPTGIGANVLTF
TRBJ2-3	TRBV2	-	CASSPLAGGSDTQYF
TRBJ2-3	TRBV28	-	CASSFGGTDTQYF
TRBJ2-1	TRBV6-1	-	CASTVQSSYNEQFF
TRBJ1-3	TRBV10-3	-	CAISERIQGASGNTIYF
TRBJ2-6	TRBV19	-	CASSLSFSGANVLTF
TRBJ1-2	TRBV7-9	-	CASSHDRGYGYTF
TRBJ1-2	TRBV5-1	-	CASSPTDPDTPGGGYTF
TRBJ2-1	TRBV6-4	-	CASSDSMRDRIDEQFF
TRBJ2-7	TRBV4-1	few	CASRRGDRVTYEQYF
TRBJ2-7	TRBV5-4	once	CASRPSGSRSYEQYF
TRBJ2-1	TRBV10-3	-	CAISDLDRVDEQFF
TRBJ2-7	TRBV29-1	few	CSGLQGPGYEQYF
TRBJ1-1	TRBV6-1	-	CASSAGGGGNTEAFF
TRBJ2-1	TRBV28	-	CASSLVASYNEQFF
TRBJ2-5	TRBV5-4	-	CASSSSRELQETQYF
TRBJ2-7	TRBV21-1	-	CASLPSSGRVPSYEQYF
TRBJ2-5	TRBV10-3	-	CAISNIVRGEGETQYF
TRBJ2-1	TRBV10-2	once	CASSVDSLDEQFF
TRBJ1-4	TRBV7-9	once	CASSPPIEATTNEKLFF
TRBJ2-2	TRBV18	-	CASSLAVGRAGELFF